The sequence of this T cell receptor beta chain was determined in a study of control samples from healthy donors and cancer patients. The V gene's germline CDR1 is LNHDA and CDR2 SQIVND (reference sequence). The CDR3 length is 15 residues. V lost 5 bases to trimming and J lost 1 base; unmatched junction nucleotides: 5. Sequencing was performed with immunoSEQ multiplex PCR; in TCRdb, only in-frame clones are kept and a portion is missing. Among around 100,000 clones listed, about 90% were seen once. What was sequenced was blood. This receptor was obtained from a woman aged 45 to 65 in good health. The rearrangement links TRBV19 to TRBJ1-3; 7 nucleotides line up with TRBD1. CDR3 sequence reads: CASSRQGGSGNTIYF. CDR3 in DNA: TGTGCCAGTAGTCGACAGGGAGGTTCTGGAAACACCATATATTTT.